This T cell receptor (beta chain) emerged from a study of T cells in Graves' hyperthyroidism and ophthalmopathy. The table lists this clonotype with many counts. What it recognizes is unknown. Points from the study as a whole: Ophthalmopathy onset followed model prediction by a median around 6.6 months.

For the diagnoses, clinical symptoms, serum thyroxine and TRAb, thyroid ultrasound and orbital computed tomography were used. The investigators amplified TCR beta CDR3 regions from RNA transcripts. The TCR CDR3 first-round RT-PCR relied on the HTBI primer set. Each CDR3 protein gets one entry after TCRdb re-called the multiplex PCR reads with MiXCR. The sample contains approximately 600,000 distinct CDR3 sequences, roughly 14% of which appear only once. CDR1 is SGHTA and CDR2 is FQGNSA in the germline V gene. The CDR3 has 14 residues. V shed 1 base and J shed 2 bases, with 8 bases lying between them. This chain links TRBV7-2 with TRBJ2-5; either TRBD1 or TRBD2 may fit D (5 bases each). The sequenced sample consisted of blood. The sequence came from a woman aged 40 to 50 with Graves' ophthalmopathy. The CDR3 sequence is CASSLGGPQETQYF. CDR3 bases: TGTGCCAGCAGCTTAGGGGGACCACAAGAGACCCAGTACTTC.